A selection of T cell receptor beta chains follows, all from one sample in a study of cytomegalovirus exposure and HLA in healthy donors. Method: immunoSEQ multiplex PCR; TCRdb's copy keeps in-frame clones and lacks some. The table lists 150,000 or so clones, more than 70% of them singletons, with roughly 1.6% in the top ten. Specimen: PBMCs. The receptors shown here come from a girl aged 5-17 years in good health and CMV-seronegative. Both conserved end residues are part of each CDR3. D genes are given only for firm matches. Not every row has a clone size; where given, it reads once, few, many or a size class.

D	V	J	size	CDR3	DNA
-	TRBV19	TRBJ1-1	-	CASSKKPVNTEAFF	TGTGCCAGTAGTAAAAAGCCGGTGAACACTGAAGCTTTCTTT
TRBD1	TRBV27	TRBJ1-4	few	CASSSRTGAEKLFF	TGTGCCAGCAGCTCCCGGACAGGGGCTGAAAAACTGTTTTTT
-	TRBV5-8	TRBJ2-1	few	CASSQTDWFDEQFF	TGTGCCAGCAGCCAGACTGATTGGTTCGATGAGCAGTTCTTC
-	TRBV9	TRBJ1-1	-	CASSVATGGNTEAFF	TGTGCCAGCAGCGTAGCTACGGGGGGGAACACTGAAGCTTTCTTT
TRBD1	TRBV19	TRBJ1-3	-	CASSSTGGGNTIYF	TGTGCCAGTAGTTCAACAGGGGGCGGAAACACCATATATTTT
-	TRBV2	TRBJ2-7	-	CASSGQEASYEQYF	TGTGCCAGCAGTGGACAGGAGGCCTCCTACGAGCAGTACTTC
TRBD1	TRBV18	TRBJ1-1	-	CASSIGQDTEAFF	TGTGCCAGCTCAATTGGACAGGACACTGAAGCTTTCTTT
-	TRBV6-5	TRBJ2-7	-	CATTGLRGYEQYF	TGTGCCACTACGGGGCTAAGGGGGTACGAGCAGTACTTC
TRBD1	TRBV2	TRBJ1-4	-	CASSQQGAGEKLFF	TGTGCCAGCAGTCAACAGGGGGCAGGAGAAAAACTGTTTTTT
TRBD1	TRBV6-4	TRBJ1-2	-	CASSDLNRGTGDRGANYGYTF	TGTGCCAGCAGTGACCTAAACCGAGGGACAGGGGACAGAGGAGCTAACTATGGCTACACCTTC
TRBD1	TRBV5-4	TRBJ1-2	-	CASSAGAGGRGHYGYTF	TGTGCCAGCAGCGCAGGGGCAGGTGGCAGGGGGCACTATGGCTACACCTTC